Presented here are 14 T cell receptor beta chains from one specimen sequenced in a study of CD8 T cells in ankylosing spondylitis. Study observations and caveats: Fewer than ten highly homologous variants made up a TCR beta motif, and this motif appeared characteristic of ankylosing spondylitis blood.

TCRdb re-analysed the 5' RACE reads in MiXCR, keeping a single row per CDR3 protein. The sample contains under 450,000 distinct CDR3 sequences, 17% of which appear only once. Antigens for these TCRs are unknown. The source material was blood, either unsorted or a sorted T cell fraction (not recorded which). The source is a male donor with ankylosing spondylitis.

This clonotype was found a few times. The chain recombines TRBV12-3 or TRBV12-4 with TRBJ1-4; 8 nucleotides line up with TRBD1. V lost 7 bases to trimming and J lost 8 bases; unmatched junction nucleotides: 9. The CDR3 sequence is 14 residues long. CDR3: CASNRQGKGEKLFF. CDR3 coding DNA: TGTGCCAGCAATCGACAGGGGAAGGGAGAAAAACTGTTTTTT.

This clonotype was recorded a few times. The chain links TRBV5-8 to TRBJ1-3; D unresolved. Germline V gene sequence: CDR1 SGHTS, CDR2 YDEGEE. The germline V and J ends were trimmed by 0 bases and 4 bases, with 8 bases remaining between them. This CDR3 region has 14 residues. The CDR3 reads CASSLDFIGNTIYF. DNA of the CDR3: TGTGCCAGCAGCTTGGATTTCATAGGAAACACCATATATTTT.

CDR3 protein: CASSPALGEQFF. The CDR3, as DNA: TGTGCCAGCAGTCCCGCACTCGGTGAGCAGTTCTTC. The J gene is TRBJ2-1, the V gene TRBV28, with D uncertain. The V end lost 5 bases, the J end lost 9 bases, and 11 bases lay between the germline ends. This CDR3 region has 12 residues. Per the germline V gene, CDR1 is MDHEN and CDR2 is SYDVKM.

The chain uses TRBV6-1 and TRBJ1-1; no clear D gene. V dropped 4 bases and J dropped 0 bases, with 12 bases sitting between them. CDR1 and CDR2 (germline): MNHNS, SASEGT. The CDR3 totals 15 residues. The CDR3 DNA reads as TGTGCCAGCAGTGGCGGACTTGGGGTGAACACTGAAGCTTTCTTT. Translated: CASSGGLGVNTEAFF.

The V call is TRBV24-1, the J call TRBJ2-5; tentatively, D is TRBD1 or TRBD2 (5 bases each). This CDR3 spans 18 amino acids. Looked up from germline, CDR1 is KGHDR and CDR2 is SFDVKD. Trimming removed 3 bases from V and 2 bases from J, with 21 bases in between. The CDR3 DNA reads TGTGCCACCAGTGATCCATTACCCGGACGGGGACCTCAAGAGACCCAGTACTTC. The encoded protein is CATSDPLPGRGPQETQYF.

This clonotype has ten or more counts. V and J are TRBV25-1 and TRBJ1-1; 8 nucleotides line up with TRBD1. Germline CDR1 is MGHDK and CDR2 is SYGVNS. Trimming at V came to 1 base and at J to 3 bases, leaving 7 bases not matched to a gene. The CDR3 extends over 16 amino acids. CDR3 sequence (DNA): TGTGCCAGCAGTGAATCCCCACCGACAGGGGACACTGAAGCTTTCTTT. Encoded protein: CASSESPPTGDTEAFF.

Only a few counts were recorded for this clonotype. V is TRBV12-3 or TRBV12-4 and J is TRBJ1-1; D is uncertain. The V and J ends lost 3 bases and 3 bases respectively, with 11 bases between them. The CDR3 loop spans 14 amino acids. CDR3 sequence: CASSFRTLDTEAFF. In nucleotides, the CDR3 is TGTGCCAGCAGTTTTAGGACTTTGGACACTGAAGCTTTCTTT.

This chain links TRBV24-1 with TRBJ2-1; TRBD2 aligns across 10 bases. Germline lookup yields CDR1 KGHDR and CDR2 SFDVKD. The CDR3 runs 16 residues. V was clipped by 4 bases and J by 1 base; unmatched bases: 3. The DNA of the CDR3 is TGTGCCACCAGTGACAATAGCGGGGGGTCCTACAATGAGCAGTTCTTC. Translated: CATSDNSGGSYNEQFF.

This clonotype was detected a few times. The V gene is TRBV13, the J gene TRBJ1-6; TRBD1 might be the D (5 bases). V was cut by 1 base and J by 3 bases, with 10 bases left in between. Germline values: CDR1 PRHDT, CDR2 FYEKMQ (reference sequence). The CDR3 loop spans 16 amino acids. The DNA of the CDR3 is TGTGCCAGCAGCTTAGAGGGGCTCGGCTATAATTCACCCCTCCACTTT. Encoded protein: CASSLEGLGYNSPLHF.

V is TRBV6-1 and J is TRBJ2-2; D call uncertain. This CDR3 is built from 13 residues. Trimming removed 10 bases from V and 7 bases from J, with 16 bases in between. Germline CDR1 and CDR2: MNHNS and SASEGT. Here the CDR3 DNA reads TGTGCCACTCGGAAGGGTGTTAACGGGGAGCTGTTTTTT. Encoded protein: CATRKGVNGELFF.

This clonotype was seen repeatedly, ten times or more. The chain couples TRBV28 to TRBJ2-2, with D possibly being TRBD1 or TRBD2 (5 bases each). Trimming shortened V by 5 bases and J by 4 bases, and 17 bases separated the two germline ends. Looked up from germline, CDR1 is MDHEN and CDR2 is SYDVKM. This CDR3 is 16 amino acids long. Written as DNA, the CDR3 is TGTGCCAGCAGTACTCAGGGTTTCGGGACCACCGGGGAGCTGTTTTTT. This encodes CASSTQGFGTTGELFF. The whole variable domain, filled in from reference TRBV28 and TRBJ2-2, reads DVKVTQSSRYLVKRTGEKVFLECVQDMDHENMFWYRQDPGLGLRLIYFSYDVKMKEKGDIPEGYSVSREKKERFSLILESASTNQTSMYLCASSTQGFGTTGELFFGEGSRLTVL.

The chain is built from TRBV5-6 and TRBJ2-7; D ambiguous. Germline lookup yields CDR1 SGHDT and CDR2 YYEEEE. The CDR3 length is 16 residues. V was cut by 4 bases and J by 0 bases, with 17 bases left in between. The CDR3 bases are TGTGCCAGCAGCAGCGTCCCCTCGAAACCCTCCTACGAGCAGTACTTC. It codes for CASSSVPSKPSYEQYF.

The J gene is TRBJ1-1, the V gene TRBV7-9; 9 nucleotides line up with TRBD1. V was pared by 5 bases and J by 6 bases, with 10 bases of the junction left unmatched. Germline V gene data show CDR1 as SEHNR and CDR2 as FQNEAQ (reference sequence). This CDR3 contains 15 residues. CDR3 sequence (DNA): TGTGCCAGCAGCCCTCGGACAGGGGACCGGTCTGAAGCTTTCTTT. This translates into CASSPRTGDRSEAFF.

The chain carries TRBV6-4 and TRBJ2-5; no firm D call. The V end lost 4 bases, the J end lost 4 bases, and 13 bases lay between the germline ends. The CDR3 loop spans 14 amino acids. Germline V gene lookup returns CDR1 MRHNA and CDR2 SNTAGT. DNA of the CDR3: TGTGCCAGCAGTGCATCAGAGCCCCGAGAGACCCAGTACTTC. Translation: CASSASEPRETQYF.